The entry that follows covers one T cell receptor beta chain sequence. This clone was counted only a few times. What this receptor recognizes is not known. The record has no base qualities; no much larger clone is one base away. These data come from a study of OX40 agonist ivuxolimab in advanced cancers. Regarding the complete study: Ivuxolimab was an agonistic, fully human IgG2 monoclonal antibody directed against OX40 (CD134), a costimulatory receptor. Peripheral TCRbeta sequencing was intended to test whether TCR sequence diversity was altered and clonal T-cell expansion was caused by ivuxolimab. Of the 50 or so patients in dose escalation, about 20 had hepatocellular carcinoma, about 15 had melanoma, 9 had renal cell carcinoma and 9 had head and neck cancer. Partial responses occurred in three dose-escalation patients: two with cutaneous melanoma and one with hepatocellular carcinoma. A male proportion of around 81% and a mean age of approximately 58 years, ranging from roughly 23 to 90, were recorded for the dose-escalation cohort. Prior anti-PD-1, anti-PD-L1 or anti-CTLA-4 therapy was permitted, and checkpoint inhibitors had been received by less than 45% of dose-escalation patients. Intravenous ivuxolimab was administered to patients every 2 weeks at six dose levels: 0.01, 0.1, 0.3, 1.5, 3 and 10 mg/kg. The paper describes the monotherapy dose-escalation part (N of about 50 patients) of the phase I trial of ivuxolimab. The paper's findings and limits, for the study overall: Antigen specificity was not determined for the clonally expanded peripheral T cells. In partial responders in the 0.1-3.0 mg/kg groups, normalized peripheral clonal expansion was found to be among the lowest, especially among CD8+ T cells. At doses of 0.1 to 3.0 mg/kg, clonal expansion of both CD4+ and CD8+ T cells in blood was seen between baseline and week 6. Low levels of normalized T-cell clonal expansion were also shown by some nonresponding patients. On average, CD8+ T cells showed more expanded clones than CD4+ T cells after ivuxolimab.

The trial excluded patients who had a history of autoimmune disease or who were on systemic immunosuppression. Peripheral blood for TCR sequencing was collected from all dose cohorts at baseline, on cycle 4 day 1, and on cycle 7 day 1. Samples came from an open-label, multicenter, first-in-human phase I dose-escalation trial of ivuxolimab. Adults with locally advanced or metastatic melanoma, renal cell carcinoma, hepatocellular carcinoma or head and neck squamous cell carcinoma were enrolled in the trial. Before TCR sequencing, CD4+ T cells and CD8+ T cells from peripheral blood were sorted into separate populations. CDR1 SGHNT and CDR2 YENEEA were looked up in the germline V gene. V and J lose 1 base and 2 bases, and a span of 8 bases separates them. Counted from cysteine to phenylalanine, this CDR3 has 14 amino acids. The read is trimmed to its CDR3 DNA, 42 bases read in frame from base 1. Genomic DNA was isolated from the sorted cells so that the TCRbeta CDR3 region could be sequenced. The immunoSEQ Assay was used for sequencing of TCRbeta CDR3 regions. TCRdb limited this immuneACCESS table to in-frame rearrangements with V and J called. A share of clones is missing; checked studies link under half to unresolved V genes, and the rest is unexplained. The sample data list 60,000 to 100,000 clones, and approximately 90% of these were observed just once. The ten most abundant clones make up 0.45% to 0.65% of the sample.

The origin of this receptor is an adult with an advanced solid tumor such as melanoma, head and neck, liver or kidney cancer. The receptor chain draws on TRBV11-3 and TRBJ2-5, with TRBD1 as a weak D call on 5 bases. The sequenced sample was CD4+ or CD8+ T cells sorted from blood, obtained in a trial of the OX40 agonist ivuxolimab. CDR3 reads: CASSLGTGQETQYF. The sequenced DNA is TGTGCCAGCAGCTTAGGAACAGGACAAGAGACCCAGTACTTC.